A single sample is the source of the 30 T cell receptor beta chains below, sequenced in a study of blood T cells in healthy people across ages. A second PCR of about 7 to 12 cycles used a sample-barcoded 5' primer and a J-beta primer mix. TCRdb ran MiXCR on the 5' RACE reads and lists one entry per CDR3 protein. Here the sample spans roughly 1.5 million distinct CDR3 sequences, around 40% being singletons. The specimen sequenced was blood. The receptor set was obtained from a woman in her late teens or twenties in good health.

This rearrangement joins TRBV12-3 or TRBV12-4 to TRBJ2-3; 8 nucleotides align to TRBD2. The junction had 8 bases not matched to a gene; V was cut back by 0 bases and J by 3 bases. The length of the CDR3 is 17 residues. The CDR3 protein is CASSLALSGGATDTQYF. The CDR3 bases are TGTGCCAGCAGTTTAGCGCTGAGCGGGGGAGCTACAGATACGCAGTATTTT.

The chain employs TRBV3-1 and TRBJ1-4; D not resolved. The CDR3 consists of 14 residues. The germline V gene has CDR1 LGHDT and CDR2 YNNKEL (reference sequence). V was clipped by 4 bases and J by 8 bases, with 14 bases between them. The CDR3 DNA sequence: TGTGCCAGCAGCCCACCGCCTTTTTGGGAAAAACTGTTTTTT. Residues: CASSPPPFWEKLFF.

The chain links TRBV9 to TRBJ2-5; D not certain. Per the germline V gene, CDR1 is SGDLS and CDR2 is YYNGEE. V lost 4 bases, J lost 5 bases, and 18 bases lay in between. This CDR3 contains 15 residues. CDR3 DNA: TGTGCCAGCAGCAGCCGGGTCCAGCTGGGCGAGACCCAGTACTTC. The encoded protein is CASSSRVQLGETQYF.

The gene calls are TRBV3-1 and TRBJ2-3, with 7 nucleotides matching TRBD2. Germline values: CDR1 LGHDT, CDR2 YNNKEL (reference sequence). CDR3 length: 14 residues. V lost 4 bases to trimming and J lost 3 bases; unmatched junction nucleotides: 4. CDR3 amino acids: CASSPGRETDTQYF. The CDR3 DNA follows: TGTGCCAGCAGCCCAGGGAGGGAAACAGATACGCAGTATTTT.

A few counts support this clonotype. The J gene is TRBJ1-2, the V gene TRBV10-3; no definite D call. Trimming pared 6 bases from V and 1 base from J, leaving 12 bases between. Per germline, CDR1 ENHRY and CDR2 SYGVKD. This CDR3 spans 14 amino acids. DNA for the CDR3: TGTGCCATCAGCCAGACGGAGGTTAACTATGGCTACACCTTC. The encoded protein is CAISQTEVNYGYTF.

The chain uses TRBV7-9 and TRBJ1-6, with TRBD1 as a possible D gene (5 bases). Germline CDR1 reads SEHNR; CDR2 reads FQNEAQ (reference sequence). The germline V and J ends were trimmed by 4 bases and 10 bases, with 17 bases remaining between them. The CDR3 is 15 amino acids. The CDR3 here is CASSSTGGARSPLHF. In DNA, the CDR3 is TGTGCCAGCAGCTCGACGGGAGGGGCAAGATCACCCCTCCACTTT.

With respect to this clonotype: A read error may be the cause here, since a much bigger clone is one base away. The chain recombines TRBV6-2 or TRBV6-3 with TRBJ2-5; 8 bases align to TRBD1. This CDR3 contains 16 residues. V lost 7 bases, J lost 11 bases, and 21 bases stayed unmatched. Germline CDR1 and CDR2: MNHEY and SVGEGT. The CDR3 DNA is TGTGCCAGCATCCTTCGAGGGGGGACAGGTAACAATGAGCAGTACTTC. Residues: CASILRGGTGNNEQYF.

This clonotype has just a few counts. The V gene is TRBV15, the J gene TRBJ2-1; 8 positions match TRBD1. Germline loops: CDR1 LNHNV, CDR2 YYDKDF (reference sequence). The ends lost 4 bases at V and 5 bases at J; junction bases unmatched: 7. The CDR3 contains 15 residues. The CDR3 region is CATSTGDRRDNEQFF. The CDR3, as DNA: TGTGCCACCAGCACTGGGGACAGGAGAGACAATGAGCAGTTCTTC.

The rearrangement links TRBV29-1 to TRBJ2-1, with 7 bases lining up with TRBD1. With V trimmed by 7 bases and J by 6 bases, 6 bases remained unmatched. In germline, CDR1 is SQVTM, CDR2 ANQGSEA. This CDR3 region has 12 residues. CDR3 sequence: CSAEGQPNEQFF. The CDR3 DNA follows: TGCAGCGCAGAGGGACAGCCCAATGAGCAGTTCTTC.

This clonotype was recorded a few times. The V call is TRBV4-3, the J call TRBJ1-1; a weak D match, TRBD1 (5 bases). V was trimmed by 0 bases and J by 3 bases, leaving 8 bases between them. Germline values: CDR1 LGHNA, CDR2 YSLEER. The CDR3 is 14 residues long. The DNA of the CDR3 is TGCGCCAGCAGCCAAGATGTGGGGGACACTGAAGCTTTCTTT. This encodes CASSQDVGDTEAFF.

This chain connects TRBV3-1 to TRBJ2-7; 9 bases agree with TRBD2. The CDR3 contains 14 residues. The germline CDR1 and CDR2 sequences are LGHDT and YNNKEL (reference sequence). V lost 4 bases and J lost 7; bases outside the gene matches: 8. The CDR3 protein is CASSRSGSTLEQYF. CDR3 DNA sequence: TGTGCCAGCAGCCGTAGCGGGAGCACTTTGGAGCAGTACTTC.

This clonotype was seen a handful of times. This sequence joins TRBV6-2 or TRBV6-3 and TRBJ2-1; 10 bases are shared with TRBD2. Per germline, CDR1 MNHEY and CDR2 SVGEGT. The CDR3 covers 17 residues. V shed 5 bases, J shed 8 bases, and the junction held 15 bases outside the gene matches. CDR3 sequence: CASSSRSGGAGRYEQFF. The CDR3 DNA follows: TGTGCCAGCAGTAGCCGAAGCGGGGGGGCCGGAAGATATGAGCAGTTCTTC.

This clonotype turned up a few times. The CDR3 DNA is TGCGCCAGCAGCCATGTGGGGACAGGCGATTCGAGAGGCTACACCTTC. Translation: CASSHVGTGDSRGYTF. The chain recombines TRBV4-1 with TRBJ1-2; 8 nucleotides line up with TRBD1. This CDR3 comprises 16 residues. Germline V gene data show CDR1 as MGHRA and CDR2 as YSYEKL. Trimming cost V 3 bases and J 8 bases; bases outside gene matches: 14.

The gene calls are TRBV9 and TRBJ2-4; TRBD1 might be the D (6 bases). The CDR3 sequence is 15 residues long. V was cut by 0 bases and J by 13 bases, with 20 bases left in between. Germline CDR1 SGDLS, CDR2 YYNGEE. CDR3 region: CASSVGDTATYVQYF. The DNA for the CDR3 is TGTGCCAGCAGCGTAGGGGACACCGCTACCTACGTGCAGTACTTC.

The chain carries TRBV20-1 and TRBJ1-4; D not resolved. The CDR3 contains 15 residues. Germline V lookup: CDR1 DFQATT, CDR2 SNEGSKA (reference sequence). V gave up 3 bases and J gave up 5 bases, with 16 bases separating them. The DNA for the CDR3 is TGCAGTGCTAGGAAATATCCTGGCGGGAATGAAAAACTGTTTTTT. Its protein is CSARKYPGGNEKLFF.

The rearrangement links TRBV6-6 to TRBJ1-3; D is undetermined. The CDR3 is made up of 15 amino acids. CDR1 MNHNY and CDR2 SVGAGI come from the germline V gene (reference sequence). Deletions cut 5 bases from V and 9 bases from J, with 20 bases between. This chain's CDR3 is CASSTSEALSGTIYF. CDR3 in DNA: TGTGCCAGCAGTACCTCGGAAGCGCTGTCGGGCACCATATATTTT.

This clonotype came up a few times. DNA of the CDR3: TGTGCCAGCATCCTGCGAGCGGGAGTCTCCTACAATGAGCAGTACTTC. Translating gives CASILRAGVSYNEQYF. This chain uses TRBV7-2 with TRBJ2-7; 8 bases match TRBD2. Germline CDR1 reads SGHTA; CDR2 reads FQGNSA. The CDR3 runs 16 residues. Germline trimming cut 7 bases from V and 7 bases from J; bases unmatched to any gene: 18.

This chain joins TRBV28 and TRBJ2-1, with 15 bases fitting TRBD2. The CDR3 totals 19 residues. Germline assignment: CDR1 MDHEN and CDR2 SYDVKM. The trim removed 5 bases at V and 1 base at J, leaving 9 bases unmatched. As DNA, the CDR3 is TGTGCCAGCAGTATCGGACTAGCGGGAGGGCCGGCGTCCTACAATGAGCAGTTCTTC. Translated, it gives CASSIGLAGGPASYNEQFF.

As to this clonotype: Compared with germline, one end of the junction differs, possibly owing to a read error. The chain couples TRBV7-4 to TRBJ2-7, with D tentatively TRBD1 (7 bases). The CDR3 has 14 amino acids. Germline CDR1 and CDR2: SGHVT and SQSDAQ. The CDR3 sequence is CASSWRDSSCEQYF. The CDR3 DNA reads TGTGCCAGCAGCTGGAGGGACAGCTCCTGCGAGCAGTACTTC.

As to this clonotype: This may be a read error: a much more frequent sequence differs by one nucleotide. The CDR3 DNA follows: TGTGCCAACAGTCCCGGGGTCTACAATGAGCAGTTCTTC. It encodes CANSPGVYNEQFF. This chain connects TRBV27 to TRBJ2-1; perhaps TRBD2 as D (5 bases). Germline-derived CDR1 and CDR2 are MNHEY and SMNVEV (reference sequence). The CDR3 has 13 residues.

This clonotype was detected only a few times. The genes are TRBV19 and TRBJ2-1; weak D call: TRBD1 (6 bases). Between the trimmed V and J ends, which lost 5 bases and 8 bases, there was a span of 16 bases. The CDR3 totals 14 residues. CDR1 and CDR2 (germline): LNHDA, SQIVND (reference sequence). The CDR3 is CASSPRQWGHEQFF. CDR3 sequence (DNA): TGTGCCAGTAGTCCGCGACAGTGGGGGCATGAGCAGTTCTTC. Filled out from reference TRBV19 and TRBJ2-1, the complete variable domain reads DGGITQSPKYLFRKEGQNVTLSCEQNLNHDAMYWYRQDPGQGLRLIYYSQIVNDFQKGDIAEGYSVSREKKESFPLTVTSAQKNPTAFYLCASSPRQWGHEQFFGPGTRLTVL.

The chain has TRBV4-1 and TRBJ1-5, with D hard to call. The V and J ends lost 6 bases and 1 base respectively, with 16 bases between them. CDR3 length: 16 residues. Germline CDR1 MGHRA, CDR2 YSYEKL. DNA for the CDR3: TGCGCCAGCAGAGGCACCCCTGGGGAAAGCAATCAGCCCCAGCATTTT. Protein: CASRGTPGESNQPQHF.

This chain uses TRBV4-1 with TRBJ2-4, with D perhaps matching TRBD2 (5 bases). Judging by the DNA end, TRBJ2-7 fits better; the J call may be wrong. Germline CDR1 and CDR2: MGHRA and YSYEKL. This CDR3 has 14 residues. The CDR3 DNA reads TGCGCCAGCAGCCAAGATCGAGACTACTACGAGCAGTACTTC. Its protein is CASSQDRDYYEQYF.

On this clonotype itself: No conserved phenylalanine or tryptophan is present at the end of the CDR3, so a read error is the likely explanation. V gene TRBV25-1 combines with J gene TRBJ1-1, with D uncertain. The CDR3 runs to 13 residues. Trimming left V 8 bases short and J 5 bases short, with 15 bases between. CDR1 is MGHDK, CDR2 SYGVNS, per germline. The CDR3 here is CASSGRERTEAFL. The CDR3 nucleotides are TGTGCCAGCTCGGGGAGAGAGAGAACTGAAGCTTTCCTT.

The V call is TRBV27, the J call TRBJ2-3; 14 bases line up with TRBD2. The CDR3 spans 15 residues. CDR1 is MNHEY and CDR2 is SMNVEV in the germline V gene (reference sequence). Trimming at V came to 4 bases and at J to 7 bases, leaving 4 bases not matched to a gene. In DNA, the CDR3 is TGTGCCAGCAGTTCTGGGACTAGCGGGAGAAATACGCAGTATTTT. This gives the protein CASSSGTSGRNTQYF.

This clonotype came up once. The V call is TRBV7-2, the J call TRBJ1-5; weak D call: TRBD1 (5 bases). The CDR3 has 15 residues. Trimming pared 0 bases from V and 3 bases from J, leaving 9 bases between. Germline V gene sequence: CDR1 SGHTA, CDR2 FQGNSA. The DNA of the CDR3 is TGTGCCAGCAGCTTAGCCGGGACGAACAATCAGCCCCAGCATTTT. Protein sequence: CASSLAGTNNQPQHF.

This clonotype was counted a few times. V gene TRBV5-1 combines with J gene TRBJ2-1, with D possibly being TRBD2 (6 bases). The CDR3 spans 15 residues. Germline V gene lookup returns CDR1 SGHRS and CDR2 YFSETQ. V was clipped by 4 bases and J by 3 bases, with 14 bases between them. The CDR3 nucleotides are TGCGCCAGCAGCGCGGGACTGACCGACTACAATGAGCAGTTCTTC. Its protein product is CASSAGLTDYNEQFF.

This clonotype was counted many times. CDR3 protein: CATSPQMSASGVNEQFF. In nucleotides, the CDR3 is TGTGCCACCAGCCCCCAGATGTCGGCTAGCGGGGTTAATGAGCAGTTCTTC. The J gene is TRBJ2-1, the V gene TRBV15, with TRBD2 matching 9 bases. Per the germline V gene, CDR1 is LNHNV and CDR2 is YYDKDF (reference sequence). The CDR3 runs 17 residues. J lost 7 bases, V lost 5 bases, and 15 bases had no gene match.

This rearrangement joins TRBV7-2 to TRBJ2-5; D remains unclear. The CDR3 loop spans 13 amino acids. CDR1 and CDR2 from the germline V gene are SGHTA and FQGNSA. V lost 4 bases and J 11 bases, leaving 17 bases between the germline ends. CDR3 nucleotides: TGTGCCAGCAGCTCATTCGTAACGTATGAGCAGTACTTC. This encodes CASSSFVTYEQYF.

This clonotype was recorded a few times. The rearrangement links TRBV28 to TRBJ2-5; 10 bases align to TRBD2. From germline, CDR1 is MDHEN and CDR2 SYDVKM. CDR3 size: 16 residues. With V trimmed by 1 base and J by 4 bases, 6 bases remained unmatched. The CDR3 reads CASSLFGIAGGETQYF. CDR3 DNA: TGTGCCAGCAGTTTATTCGGGATAGCGGGAGGAGAGACCCAGTACTTC.